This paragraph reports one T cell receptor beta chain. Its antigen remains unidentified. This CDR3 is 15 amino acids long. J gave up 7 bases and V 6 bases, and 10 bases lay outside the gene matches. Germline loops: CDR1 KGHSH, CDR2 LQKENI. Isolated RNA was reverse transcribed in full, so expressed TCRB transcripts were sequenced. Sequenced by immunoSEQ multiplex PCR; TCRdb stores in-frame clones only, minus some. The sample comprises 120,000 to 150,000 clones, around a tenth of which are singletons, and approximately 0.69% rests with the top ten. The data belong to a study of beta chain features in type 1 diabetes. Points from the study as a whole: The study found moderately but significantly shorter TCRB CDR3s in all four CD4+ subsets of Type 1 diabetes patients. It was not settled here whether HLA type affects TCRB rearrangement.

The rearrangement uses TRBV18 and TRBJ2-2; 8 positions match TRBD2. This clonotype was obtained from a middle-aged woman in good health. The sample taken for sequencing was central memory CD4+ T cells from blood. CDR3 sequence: CASSPSGGRNGELFF. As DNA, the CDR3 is TGTGCCAGCTCGCCAAGCGGGGGACGGAACGGGGAGCTGTTTTTT.